These T cell receptor beta chains were read from a single sample in a study of shared clonotypes between healthy human individuals. The protocol was immunoSEQ multiplex PCR, while the TCRdb copy is restricted to in-frame clones and leaves out a portion. The sample records about 770,000 clones, 55% to 80% being singletons. Sequenced sample: memory CD4+ T cells sorted from blood. The receptor set was obtained from a woman aged 30 to 39 in good health. Each CDR3 is given with its conserved first and last residue. Fields, in order: J gene, V gene, CDR3 protein.

j_call: TRBJ1-2
v_call: TRBV5-4
cdr3_aa: CASSLMASQEGGYTF

j_call: TRBJ1-1
v_call: TRBV6-1
cdr3_aa: CASSEAHGRGGTEAFF

j_call: TRBJ2-1
v_call: TRBV10-1
cdr3_aa: CASSRGEGRDNEQFF

j_call: TRBJ1-5
v_call: TRBV5-6
cdr3_aa: CASSLEAYSNQPQHF

j_call: TRBJ2-3
v_call: TRBV29-1
cdr3_aa: CSVTGAARADTQYF

j_call: TRBJ2-2
v_call: TRBV19
cdr3_aa: CASTGQGANTGELFF

j_call: TRBJ1-5
v_call: TRBV30
cdr3_aa: CAWSATERQPQHF

j_call: TRBJ1-1
v_call: TRBV19
cdr3_aa: CASSVTGNTEAFF

j_call: TRBJ2-3
v_call: TRBV25-1
cdr3_aa: CASSERDRSSTDTQYF

j_call: TRBJ2-2
v_call: TRBV5-1
cdr3_aa: CASSLAASGGTGELFF

j_call: TRBJ1-1
v_call: TRBV6-4
cdr3_aa: CARATGPGPEAFF

j_call: TRBJ2-2
v_call: TRBV18
cdr3_aa: CASSPEVDTGELFF

j_call: TRBJ1-5
v_call: TRBV10-3
cdr3_aa: CAISEGTGSQPQHF

j_call: TRBJ2-7
v_call: TRBV6-6
cdr3_aa: CASSSGQGALGEQYF

j_call: TRBJ2-7
v_call: TRBV7-9
cdr3_aa: CASSLMGTGDYEQYF

j_call: TRBJ1-2
v_call: TRBV29-1
cdr3_aa: CSVGQGQSTGYTF

j_call: TRBJ2-4
v_call: TRBV5-1
cdr3_aa: CASSLLTSGSDIQYF

j_call: TRBJ1-5
v_call: TRBV19
cdr3_aa: CASSIAGFGNQPQHF

j_call: TRBJ1-1
v_call: TRBV5-1
cdr3_aa: CASSASGTGITEAFF

j_call: TRBJ2-7
v_call: TRBV6-4
cdr3_aa: CASITTGVSYEQYF

j_call: TRBJ2-7
v_call: TRBV7-8
cdr3_aa: CASSVPGTSAEQYF

j_call: TRBJ2-7
v_call: TRBV30
cdr3_aa: CAWTRSSYEQYF

j_call: TRBJ2-3
v_call: TRBV5-1
cdr3_aa: CASSSGQGASTDTQYF

j_call: TRBJ2-1
v_call: TRBV19
cdr3_aa: CASTLSLAGVNEQFF

j_call: TRBJ1-3
v_call: TRBV5-1
cdr3_aa: CASSFGDTGNTIYF

j_call: TRBJ2-2
v_call: TRBV11-1
cdr3_aa: CASSLESHRLGGELFF

j_call: TRBJ2-7
v_call: TRBV21-1
cdr3_aa: CASSGGLTDEQYF

j_call: TRBJ1-1
v_call: TRBV5-1
cdr3_aa: CASSWGQGNTEAFF

j_call: TRBJ1-4
v_call: TRBV6-1
cdr3_aa: CASSETGSGVKKLFF

j_call: TRBJ1-2
v_call: TRBV2
cdr3_aa: CASRRDWDGYTF

j_call: TRBJ1-6
v_call: TRBV11-1
cdr3_aa: CASSAQRDSSPLHF

j_call: TRBJ2-1
v_call: TRBV5-8
cdr3_aa: CASSLRQGRFEQFF

j_call: TRBJ1-2
v_call: TRBV15
cdr3_aa: CATSREGYGYTF

j_call: TRBJ2-7
v_call: TRBV11-2
cdr3_aa: CASSPRGAGDSYEQYF

j_call: TRBJ2-7
v_call: TRBV19
cdr3_aa: CASSITSGPRGEQYF

j_call: TRBJ1-1
v_call: TRBV28
cdr3_aa: CASSLEVGTGSRAEAFF

j_call: TRBJ1-4
v_call: TRBV27
cdr3_aa: CASSPEVPTNEKLFF

j_call: TRBJ1-6
v_call: TRBV11-2
cdr3_aa: CASSGNNSPLHF

j_call: TRBJ1-1
v_call: TRBV18
cdr3_aa: CASSGGQGLANTEAFF

j_call: TRBJ2-1
v_call: TRBV5-1
cdr3_aa: CASSPTTGTSNNEQFF

j_call: TRBJ1-3
v_call: TRBV7-9
cdr3_aa: CASSLGDRPGNTIYF

j_call: TRBJ1-5
v_call: TRBV30
cdr3_aa: CAWSVSSGSEMGQPQHF

j_call: TRBJ2-5
v_call: TRBV2
cdr3_aa: CASRYQETQYF

j_call: TRBJ2-3
v_call: TRBV20-1
cdr3_aa: CRPGVDTQYF

j_call: TRBJ1-2
v_call: TRBV19
cdr3_aa: CASTLDRGLSYGYTF

j_call: TRBJ1-1
v_call: TRBV5-1
cdr3_aa: CASSPSGVSRTEAFF

j_call: TRBJ1-5
v_call: TRBV19
cdr3_aa: CASSGQGSKPQHF

j_call: TRBJ1-2
v_call: TRBV28
cdr3_aa: CASSRRTVGYGYTF

j_call: TRBJ2-7
v_call: TRBV5-1
cdr3_aa: CASSSAGTGNFEQYF

j_call: TRBJ2-1
v_call: TRBV7-2
cdr3_aa: CASSLRTSGVNEQFF

j_call: TRBJ2-5
v_call: TRBV29-1
cdr3_aa: CSARQGETQYF

j_call: TRBJ2-5
v_call: TRBV29-1
cdr3_aa: CSVDSGTDQETQYF

j_call: TRBJ2-3
v_call: TRBV5-1
cdr3_aa: CASRPGLAGTDTQYF

j_call: TRBJ2-7
v_call: TRBV6-5
cdr3_aa: CASSPSSYEQYF

j_call: TRBJ2-7
v_call: TRBV4-1
cdr3_aa: CASSQPRGARYF

j_call: TRBJ2-1
v_call: TRBV5-4
cdr3_aa: CASMETGNEQFF

j_call: TRBJ2-7
v_call: TRBV18
cdr3_aa: CASSLTGPGPLYEQYF

j_call: TRBJ2-6
v_call: TRBV5-1
cdr3_aa: CASSFAPPLASGANVLTF

j_call: TRBJ2-2
v_call: TRBV18
cdr3_aa: CASSPGLAGVTGELFF